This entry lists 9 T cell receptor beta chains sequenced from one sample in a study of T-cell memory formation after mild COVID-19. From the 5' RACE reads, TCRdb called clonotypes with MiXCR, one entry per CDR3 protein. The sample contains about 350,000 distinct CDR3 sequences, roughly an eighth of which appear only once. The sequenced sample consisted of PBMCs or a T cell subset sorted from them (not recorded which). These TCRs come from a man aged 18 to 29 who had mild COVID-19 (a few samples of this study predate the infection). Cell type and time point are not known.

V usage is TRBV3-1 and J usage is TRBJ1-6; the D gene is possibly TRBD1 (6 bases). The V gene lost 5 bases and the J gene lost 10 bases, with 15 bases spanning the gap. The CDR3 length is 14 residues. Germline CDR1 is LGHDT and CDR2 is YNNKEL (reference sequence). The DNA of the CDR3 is TGTGCCAGCAGCTATACAGGGAGTCGATCACCCCTCCACTTT. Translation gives CASSYTGSRSPLHF.

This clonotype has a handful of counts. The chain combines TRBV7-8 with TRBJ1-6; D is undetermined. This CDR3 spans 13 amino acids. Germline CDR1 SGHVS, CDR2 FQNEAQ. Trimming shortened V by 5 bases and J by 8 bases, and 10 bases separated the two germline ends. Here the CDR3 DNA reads TGTGCCAGCAGCCGGAGTGGGGATTCACCCCTCCACTTT. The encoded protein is CASSRSGDSPLHF.

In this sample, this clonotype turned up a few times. The CDR3 region has the DNA TGCGCCAGCAGCCAAGATCACGAGACTAGCCAGCGTAATGAGCAGTTCTTC. It is translated as CASSQDHETSQRNEQFF. V usage is TRBV4-1 and J usage is TRBJ2-1; 7 nucleotides align to TRBD2. Germline trimming cut 0 bases from V and 7 bases from J; bases unmatched to any gene: 12. The CDR3 runs 17 residues. Germline values: CDR1 MGHRA, CDR2 YSYEKL.

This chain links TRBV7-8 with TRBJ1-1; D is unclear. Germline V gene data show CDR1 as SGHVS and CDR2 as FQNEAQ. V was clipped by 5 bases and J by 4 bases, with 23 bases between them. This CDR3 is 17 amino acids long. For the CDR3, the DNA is TGTGCCAGCAGCGGGTGGCCGGGCCCCCAATCGTTCACTGAAGCTTTCTTT. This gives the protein CASSGWPGPQSFTEAFF.

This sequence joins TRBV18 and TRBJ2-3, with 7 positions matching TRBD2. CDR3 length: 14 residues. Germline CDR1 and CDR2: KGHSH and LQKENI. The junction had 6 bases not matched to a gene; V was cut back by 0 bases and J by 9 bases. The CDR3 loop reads CASSPPSVAGTQYF. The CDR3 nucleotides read TGTGCCAGCTCACCACCCTCGGTAGCGGGCACGCAGTATTTT.

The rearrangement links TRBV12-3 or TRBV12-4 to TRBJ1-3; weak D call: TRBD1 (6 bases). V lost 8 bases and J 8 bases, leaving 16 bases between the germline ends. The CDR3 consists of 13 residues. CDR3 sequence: CASPAGELDTIYF. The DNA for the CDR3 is TGTGCCAGCCCGGCAGGGGAGTTGGACACCATATATTTT.

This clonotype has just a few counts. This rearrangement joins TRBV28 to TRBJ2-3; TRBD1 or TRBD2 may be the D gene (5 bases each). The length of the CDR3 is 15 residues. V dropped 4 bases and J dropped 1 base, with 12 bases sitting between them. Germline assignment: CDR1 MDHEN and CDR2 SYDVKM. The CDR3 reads CASSSGSFGTDTQYF. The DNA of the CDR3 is TGTGCCAGCAGTTCAGGGAGTTTCGGCACAGATACGCAGTATTTT.

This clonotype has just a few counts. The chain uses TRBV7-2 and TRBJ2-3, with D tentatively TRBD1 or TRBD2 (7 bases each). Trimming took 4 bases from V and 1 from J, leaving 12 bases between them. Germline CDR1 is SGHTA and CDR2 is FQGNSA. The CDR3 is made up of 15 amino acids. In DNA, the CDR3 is TGTGCCAGCAGCTCTCAGGGGGGGGGCACAGATACGCAGTATTTT. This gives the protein CASSSQGGGTDTQYF.

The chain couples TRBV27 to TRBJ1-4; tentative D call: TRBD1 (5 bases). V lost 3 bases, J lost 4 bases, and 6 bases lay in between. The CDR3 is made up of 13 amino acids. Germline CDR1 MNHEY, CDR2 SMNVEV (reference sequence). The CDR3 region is CASSLDINEKLFF. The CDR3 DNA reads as TGTGCCAGCAGTTTGGACATTAATGAAAAACTGTTTTTT.